The 26 T cell receptor beta chains in this list originate from one sample, sequenced in a study of technical replicates of blood from several donors. Data came from immunoSEQ multiplex PCR; TCRdb stores just in-frame clones and leaves some out. The data contain 80,000 to 90,000 clones, about 94% of them singletons. Sequencing was carried out using T cells isolated from PBMCs. These receptor sequences come from a human donor in good health.

For the CDR3, the DNA is TGTGCCAGCAGCCGGGACAGGGTGACCGGGGAGCTGTTTTTT. Translation gives CASSRDRVTGELFF. This rearrangement joins TRBV7-9 to TRBJ2-2, with 9 nucleotides matching TRBD1. CDR1 is SEHNR and CDR2 is FQNEAQ in the germline V gene (reference sequence). The CDR3 has 14 residues. V dropped 5 bases and J dropped 5; count of bases not matched to a gene: 3.

The chain joins TRBV5-1 to TRBJ2-1, with TRBD1 matching over 10 bases. V gave up 2 bases and J gave up 7 bases; unmatched junction bases: 12. The germline gives CDR1 SGHRS, CDR2 YFSETQ. The CDR3 sequence is 17 residues long. CDR3 sequence reads: CASSFSRSGTGANEQFF. DNA for the CDR3: TGCGCCAGCAGCTTTTCGCGGTCCGGGACAGGGGCGAATGAGCAGTTCTTC.

This chain connects TRBV14 to TRBJ1-2, with 7 bases that match TRBD1. With V trimmed by 4 bases and J by 4 bases, 3 bases remained unmatched. CDR1 is SGHDN and CDR2 is FVKESK in the germline V gene. CDR3 length: 13 amino acids. The CDR3 sequence: CASSPGQSYGYTF. The CDR3 DNA is TGTGCCAGCAGCCCGGGACAGTCCTATGGCTACACCTTC.

This clone was detected only once. V gene TRBV27 combines with J gene TRBJ2-3; D is undetermined. CDR1 and CDR2 (germline): MNHEY, SMNVEV (reference sequence). Trimming took 3 bases from V and 8 from J, leaving 12 bases between them. The CDR3 consists of 13 residues. This chain's CDR3 is CASSFEKVGTQYF. The DNA of the CDR3 is TGTGCCAGCAGTTTTGAAAAAGTCGGTACGCAGTATTTT.

This chain uses TRBV28 with TRBJ1-4; D gene ambiguous. V lost 8 bases and J 0 bases, leaving 10 bases between the germline ends. CDR1 and CDR2 (germline): MDHEN, SYDVKM. The CDR3 has 14 amino acids. The CDR3 sequence is CASYGGATNEKLFF. Written as DNA, the CDR3 is TGTGCCAGCTACGGCGGGGCAACTAATGAAAAACTGTTTTTT.

This sequence joins TRBV2 and TRBJ1-1; tentative D call: TRBD1 (5 bases). Trimming left V 6 bases short and J 8 bases short, with 7 bases between. Germline loops: CDR1 SNHLY, CDR2 FYNNEI. The CDR3 is made up of 10 amino acids. This CDR3 reads CASSRTEAFF. CDR3 nucleotide sequence: TGTGCCAGCAGCCGGACAGAAGCTTTCTTT.

The V call is TRBV9, the J call TRBJ1-6; the match to TRBD1 covers 7 bases. The CDR3 extends over 15 amino acids. With V trimmed by 0 bases and J by 8 bases, 5 bases remained unmatched. The germline CDR1 and CDR2 sequences are SGDLS and YYNGEE. The CDR3 loop is CASSVGTGGYSPLHF. The CDR3, as DNA: TGTGCCAGCAGCGTAGGGACAGGCGGGTATTCACCCCTCCACTTT.

The CDR3, as DNA: TGTGCCAGCAGTTTATCCGGGACTAGCGGGAGTGGCGGGGAGCTGTTTTTT. Amino acid sequence: CASSLSGTSGSGGELFF. The chain is built from TRBV27 and TRBJ2-2; 14 bases line up with TRBD2. V lost 0 bases and J lost 7; bases outside the gene matches: 4. There are 17 residues in the CDR3. CDR1 and CDR2 (germline): MNHEY, SMNVEV (reference sequence).

The gene calls are TRBV28 and TRBJ1-4; D not resolved. Trimming removed 3 bases at V and 5 bases at J, with 16 bases between. CDR1 is MDHEN and CDR2 is SYDVKM in the germline V gene. The CDR3 loop spans 16 amino acids. The CDR3 sequence is CASSFGRGRPNEKLFF. The CDR3 DNA reads TGTGCCAGCAGTTTTGGGCGTGGCCGCCCGAATGAAAAACTGTTTTTT.

V gene TRBV2 combines with J gene TRBJ2-7, with TRBD2 identical over 7 bases. Germline trimming cut 3 bases from V and 0 bases from J; bases unmatched to any gene: 2. This CDR3 has 14 residues. The germline V gene has CDR1 SNHLY and CDR2 FYNNEI. DNA of the CDR3: TGTGCCAGCAGTGATGCTAGCGGCTCCTACGAGCAGTACTTC. Translation gives CASSDASGSYEQYF.

The chain links TRBV7-8 to TRBJ2-3; D is perhaps TRBD1 (5 bases). Per germline, CDR1 SGHVS and CDR2 FQNEAQ. V dropped 2 bases and J dropped 2 bases, with 11 bases sitting between them. CDR3 length equals 15 residues. CDR3 region: CASSLKARDTDTQYF. As DNA, the CDR3 is TGTGCCAGCAGCTTAAAGGCCAGGGACACAGATACGCAGTATTTT.

V usage is TRBV11-2 and J usage is TRBJ2-6, with D unclear. The V end was cut by 6 bases, the J end by 4 bases, with 7 bases between. CDR3 length equals 13 residues. The germline V gene has CDR1 SGHAT and CDR2 FQNNGV. The chain's CDR3 is CASRPLGANVLTF. The DNA of the CDR3 is TGTGCCAGCAGGCCGCTAGGGGCCAACGTCCTGACTTTC.

The chain carries TRBV4-1 and TRBJ2-1; the match to TRBD2 covers 11 bases. The CDR3 covers 16 residues. J lost 6 bases, V lost 4 bases, and 8 bases had no gene match. CDR1 MGHRA and CDR2 YSYEKL come from the germline V gene. The CDR3 region is CASSLTGTSGFNEQFF. The DNA of the CDR3 is TGCGCCAGCAGCCTAACGGGGACTAGCGGATTCAATGAGCAGTTCTTC.

The rearrangement uses TRBV7-3 and TRBJ2-2; D possibly corresponds to TRBD2 (6 bases). V lost 6 bases and J lost 5, with 16 bases in between. The CDR3 contains 15 residues. Per germline, CDR1 SGHTA and CDR2 FQGTGA. The CDR3 sequence is CASRLGGPGTGELFF. CDR3 DNA sequence: TGTGCCAGCAGGCTAGGAGGGCCCGGGACCGGGGAGCTGTTTTTT.

This sequence joins TRBV28 and TRBJ2-5; D unresolved. Germline V gene lookup returns CDR1 MDHEN and CDR2 SYDVKM. There are 14 residues in the CDR3. The V end lost 2 bases, the J end lost 5 bases, and 12 bases lay between the germline ends. The CDR3 DNA is TGTGCCAGCAGTTTAAGGTCCAGGATGGAGACCCAGTACTTC. As protein: CASSLRSRMETQYF.

The V gene is TRBV29-1, the J gene TRBJ2-7, with 13 bases fitting TRBD2. Germline V lookup: CDR1 SQVTM, CDR2 ANQGSEA. J lost 3 bases, V lost 6 bases, and 5 bases had no gene match. CDR3 length: 14 amino acids. Here the CDR3 DNA reads TGCAGCGTCTCACTAGCGGGAGGGCGCTACGAGCAGTACTTC. Its protein product is CSVSLAGGRYEQYF.

V usage is TRBV9 and J usage is TRBJ2-5, with D perhaps TRBD1 (5 bases). Germline V gene sequence: CDR1 SGDLS, CDR2 YYNGEE. The CDR3 totals 13 residues. V lost 1 base and J lost 5, with 9 bases in between. The CDR3: CASSVTGWETQYF. The CDR3 DNA is TGTGCCAGCAGCGTAACAGGTTGGGAGACCCAGTACTTC.

J is TRBJ2-1 and V is TRBV11-2; D might be TRBD2 (6 bases). Between the trimmed V and J ends, which lost 6 bases and 0 bases, there was a span of 12 bases. This CDR3 comprises 15 residues. Germline CDR1 is SGHAT and CDR2 is FQNNGV. The CDR3 nucleotides read TGTGCCAGCAGATTTGCGGGGAGCTCCTACAATGAGCAGTTCTTC. It specifies CASRFAGSSYNEQFF. The full variable domain, in which reference TRBV11-2 and TRBJ2-1 provide the parts outside the CDR3, is EAGVAQSPRYKIIEKRQSVAFWCNPISGHATLYWYQQILGQGPKLLIQFQNNGVVDDSQLPKDRFSAERLKGVDSTLKIQPAKLEDSAVYLCASRFAGSSYNEQFFGPGTRLTVL.

This clone has a single count. This chain joins TRBV5-6 and TRBJ1-1; weak D call: TRBD1 (6 bases). The CDR3 has 13 residues. Germline CDR1 reads SGHDT; CDR2 reads YYEEEE. The V end was cut by 4 bases, the J end by 11 bases, with 18 bases between. The CDR3: CASSQGGGRWAFF. The CDR3 DNA follows: TGTGCCAGCAGCCAAGGGGGGGGACGTTGGGCTTTCTTT. Based on the CDR3 plus reference TRBV5-6 and TRBJ1-1, the full variable domain is DAGVTQSPTHLIKTRGQQVTLRCSPKSGHDTVSWYQQALGQGPQFIFQYYEEEERQRGNFPDRFSGHQFPNYSSELNVNALLLGDSALYLCASSQGGGRWAFFGQGTRLTVV.

V is TRBV30 and J is TRBJ1-6, with D perhaps matching TRBD1 (5 bases). The V and J ends lost 4 bases and 6 bases respectively, with 10 bases between them. The CDR3 has 13 residues. Germline CDR1 is GTSNPN and CDR2 is SVGIG (reference sequence). In DNA form, the CDR3 reads TGTGCCTGGAAAAGGGGAATTAATTCACCCCTCCACTTT. It is translated as CAWKRGINSPLHF. The whole variable domain, remainder taken from reference TRBV30 and TRBJ1-6, is SQTIHQWPATLVQPVGSPLSLECTVEGTSNPNLYWYRQAAGRGLQLLFYSVGIGQISSEVPQNLSASRPQDRQFILSSKKLLLSDSGFYLCAWKRGINSPLHFGNGTRLTVT.

The CDR3, as DNA: TGTGCCAGCACCTCTGGAGCGGGAGCCCCCTACGAGCAGTACTTC. It specifies CASTSGAGAPYEQYF. The J gene is TRBJ2-7, the V gene TRBV28; the match to TRBD2 covers 8 bases. Germline V CDR1 and CDR2: MDHEN, SYDVKM. The CDR3 is made up of 15 amino acids. Trimming removed 7 bases from V and 2 bases from J; junction bases left unmatched: 10.

The chain carries TRBV28 and TRBJ2-2, with a weak D call TRBD2 (5 bases). The CDR3 contains 11 residues. CDR1 and CDR2 from the germline V gene are MDHEN and SYDVKM. Deletions cut 2 bases from V and 15 bases from J, with 10 bases between. The CDR3 reads CASSLGLSMFF. The CDR3 bases are TGTGCCAGCAGTTTAGGACTGTCGATGTTTTTT. The full variable domain, completed using reference TRBV28 and TRBJ2-2, is DVKVTQSSRYLVKRTGEKVFLECVQDMDHENMFWYRQDPGLGLRLIYFSYDVKMKEKGDIPEGYSVSREKKERFSLILESASTNQTSMYLCASSLGLSMFFGEGSRLTVL.

The CDR3 loop reads CASSLWGGTGESEQYF. In DNA form, the CDR3 reads TGTGCCAGCAGCCTATGGGGTGGGACAGGGGAATCCGAGCAGTACTTC. The chain is built from TRBV7-8 and TRBJ2-7; TRBD1 matches at 10 bases. In germline, CDR1 is SGHVS, CDR2 FQNEAQ. J was trimmed by 6 bases and V by 5 bases; bases with no gene match: 13. The CDR3 loop spans 16 amino acids.

The rearrangement links TRBV6-5 to TRBJ1-1, with D possibly TRBD1 on 6 matching bases. The V end lost 8 bases, the J end lost 3 bases, and 16 bases lay between the germline ends. The CDR3 is 14 amino acids. Germline lookup yields CDR1 MNHEY and CDR2 SVGAGI. The CDR3 region has the DNA TGTGCCAGCTTCCCTGCCAGGACAGACACTGAAGCTTTCTTT. It is translated as CASFPARTDTEAFF.

This chain links TRBV18 with TRBJ2-4; D perhaps matches TRBD1 (6 bases). Trimming shortened V by 3 bases and J by 6 bases, and 15 bases separated the two germline ends. This CDR3 has 15 residues. CDR1 KGHSH and CDR2 LQKENI come from the germline V gene. The CDR3, as DNA: TGTGCCAGCTCACCTATACAGGGAAATTTAAACATTCAGTACTTC. Its translation is CASSPIQGNLNIQYF.

Comments on this clone: Other DNA sequences from this sample encode an identical CDR3 as well. The chain combines TRBV28 with TRBJ1-2, with D possibly matching TRBD1 (5 bases). This CDR3 has 14 amino acids. The germline CDR1 and CDR2 sequences are MDHEN and SYDVKM. Between the trimmed V and J ends, which lost 1 base and 2 bases, there was a span of 8 bases. The CDR3 DNA is TGTGCCAGCAGTTTATCTGGGGGGAACTATGGCTACACCTTC. This codes for CASSLSGGNYGYTF.